This T cell receptor (beta chain) is from a study of shared clonotypes between healthy human individuals. Repertoires were generated with immunoSEQ multiplex PCR, while TCRdb's copy carries only in-frame clones and drops some. This table holds hundreds of thousands of clones, 90% to 97% found once. This CDR3 is built from 15 residues. With 1 base removed from V and 6 bases from J, the gap between germline ends came to 12 bases. CDR1 and CDR2 (germline): MDHEN, SYDVKM. Terminally differentiated effector memory CD45RA+ cells were excluded by CCR7 positive selection of CD45RO-negative cells. Sequencing input: naive CD8+ T cells sorted from blood. This receptor was identified in a woman aged 30 to 39 in good health. The chain combines TRBV28 with TRBJ2-2, with D perhaps TRBD1 or TRBD2 (5 bases each). CDR3: CASSLFSGSPGELFF. As DNA, the CDR3 is TGTGCCAGCAGTTTATTTTCAGGGAGCCCCGGGGAGCTGTTTTTT.